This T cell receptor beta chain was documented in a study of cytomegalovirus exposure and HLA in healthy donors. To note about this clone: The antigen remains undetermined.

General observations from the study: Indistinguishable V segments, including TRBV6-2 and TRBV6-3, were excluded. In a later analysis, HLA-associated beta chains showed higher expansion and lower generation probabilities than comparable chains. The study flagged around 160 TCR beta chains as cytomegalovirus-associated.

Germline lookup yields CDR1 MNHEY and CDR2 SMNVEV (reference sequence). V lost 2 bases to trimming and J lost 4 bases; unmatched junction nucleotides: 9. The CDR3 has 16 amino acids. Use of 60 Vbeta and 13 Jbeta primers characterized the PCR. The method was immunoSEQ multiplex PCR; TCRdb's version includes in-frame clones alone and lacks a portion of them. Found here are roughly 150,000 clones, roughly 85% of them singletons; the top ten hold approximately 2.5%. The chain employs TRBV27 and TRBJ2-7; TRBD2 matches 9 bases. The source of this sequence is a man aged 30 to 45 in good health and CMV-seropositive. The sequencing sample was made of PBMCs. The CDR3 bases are TGTGCCAGCAGTTTAACCCCGGGACTAGCAATTTACGAGCAGTACTTC. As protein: CASSLTPGLAIYEQYF.